Reported below is one T cell receptor (beta chain). Profiled with immunoSEQ multiplex PCR; TCRdb holds only in-frame clones, not every one. The sample has 350,000 to 550,000 clones, about 90% seen once. These data are taken from a study of blood T cell repertoires in COVID-19. This receptor was taken from a woman aged 18-30 years with acute COVID-19. The sample taken for sequencing was PBMCs or T cells enriched from blood (not recorded which).

DNA of the CDR3: TGTGCCAGCAGCGTAGGGGGAGCCGGTCGGGATGAGCAGTTCTTC. Translation: CASSVGGAGRDEQFF. The J gene is TRBJ2-1, the V gene TRBV9; the D gene is possibly TRBD2 (5 bases). Trimming removed 0 bases at V and 8 bases at J, with 15 bases between. Germline V gives CDR1 SGDLS, CDR2 YYNGEE. This CDR3 is built from 15 residues.